This TCR beta chain was documented in a study of blood T cell repertoires in COVID-19. Original data processing: Scientists estimated how many nucleated cells there were by amplifying reference gene primers. The method was immunoSEQ multiplex PCR; TCRdb's version includes in-frame clones alone and lacks a portion of them. V, J and clone size are taken as reported in that table, and D and trimming were inferred from the DNA itself. Altogether fewer than 180,000 clones are present, approximately 80% being singletons, with the ten largest covering 2.2%. The germline CDR1 and CDR2 sequences are MNHNY and SVGAGI (reference sequence). The V end lost 6 bases, the J end lost 5 bases, and 19 bases lay between the germline ends. There are 15 residues in the CDR3.

The V gene is TRBV6-6, the J gene TRBJ1-1; tentative D call: TRBD1 (6 bases). The sequenced sample was peripheral blood. This clonotype was sampled from a man between 65 and 80 years old with acute or convalescent COVID-19. CDR3 bases: TGTGCCAGCAGGATTTCTGACAGGCGAGAAACTGAAGCTTTCTTT. Protein sequence: CASRISDRRETEAFF.